The 17 T cell receptor beta chains in this list originate from one sample, sequenced in a study of T cells in Graves' hyperthyroidism and ophthalmopathy. RNA transcripts yielded amplified TCR beta CDR3 regions. Carried out on the TCR CDR3, a first-round RT-PCR used the HTBI primer set. TCRdb analysed the multiplex PCR reads with MiXCR anew, one entry per CDR3 protein. The top ten clones hold around 17% of a sample with 400,000 to 550,000 distinct CDR3 sequences, approximately 15% of them seen once. Sample: blood. These receptors all stem from a woman younger than 35 with Graves' hyperthyroidism.

This clonotype has a count of ten or more. The rearrangement uses TRBV27 and TRBJ1-4; D not certain. Germline CDR1 MNHEY, CDR2 SMNVEV (reference sequence). Trimming shortened V by 5 bases and J by 7 bases, and 17 bases separated the two germline ends. This CDR3 spans 15 amino acids. The CDR3 spells CASSLRTAGSEKLFF. The CDR3 DNA sequence: TGTGCCAGCAGTCTACGGACGGCGGGGAGTGAAAAACTGTTTTTT.

As concerns this clonotype: A much bigger clone sits one base away, suggesting this may be a read error. The chain couples TRBV7-7 to TRBJ2-1; TRBD2 aligns across 10 bases. J was trimmed by 2 bases and V by 5 bases; bases with no gene match: 6. The CDR3 extends over 16 amino acids. Germline lookup yields CDR1 SSHAT and CDR2 FNYEAQ (reference sequence). CDR3 residues: CASSLVAGGAYNEQFF. The CDR3 nucleotides read TGTGCCAGCAGCCTCGTAGCGGGAGGCGCCTACAATGAGCAGTTCTTC.

About this clonotype: A much larger clonotype is one base distant, so this may be a read error. The chain is built from TRBV5-1 and TRBJ2-1; D might be TRBD1 (6 bases). The CDR3 consists of 14 residues. CDR1 is SGHRS and CDR2 is YFSETQ in the germline V gene. V was pared by 7 bases and J by 3 bases, with 14 bases between. CDR3 nucleotides: TGCGCCAGCGGCGTTCAGGGGTACTACAATGAGCAGTTCTTC. Its protein is CASGVQGYYNEQFF.

This clonotype was observed at least ten times. In nucleotides, the CDR3 is TGTGCCACCAGTGCCCTGACAGGGGAAGAGACCCAGTACTTC. As protein: CATSALTGEETQYF. The chain has TRBV24-1 and TRBJ2-5, with 8 bases fitting TRBD1. The germline V gene has CDR1 KGHDR and CDR2 SFDVKD. CDR3 length: 14 residues. With V trimmed by 5 bases and J by 3 bases, 4 bases remained unmatched.

In its sample, this clonotype was seen a few times. The genes are TRBV11-2 and TRBJ2-5; a weak D match, TRBD2 (6 bases). Germline CDR1 reads SGHAT; CDR2 reads FQNNGV. CDR3 length: 15 amino acids. Between the trimmed V and J ends, which lost 1 base and 7 bases, there was a span of 16 bases. The CDR3 DNA reads as TGTGCCAGCAGCTTAGGGGGGGTTGGTTATGGGACCCAGTACTTC. It specifies CASSLGGVGYGTQYF.

This clonotype was detected many times. This rearrangement joins TRBV30 to TRBJ1-6; 8 bases line up with TRBD1. Looked up from germline, CDR1 is GTSNPN and CDR2 is SVGIG (reference sequence). The CDR3 runs to 15 residues. Trimming cost V 3 bases and J 5 bases; bases outside gene matches: 6. CDR3 loop: CAWRTQGADNSPLHF. CDR3 bases: TGTGCCTGGAGAACCCAGGGGGCGGATAATTCACCCCTCCACTTT.

This CDR3 reads CATSGGYNQPQHF. Written as DNA, the CDR3 is TGTGCCACCAGTGGTGGGTACAATCAGCCCCAGCATTTT. J is TRBJ1-5 and V is TRBV24-1; D remains unclear. V was shortened by 5 bases and J by 3 bases, with 7 bases between the two germline ends. This CDR3 is 13 amino acids long. Looked up from germline, CDR1 is KGHDR and CDR2 is SFDVKD.

J is TRBJ2-7 and V is TRBV2; possible D gene TRBD2, 5 bases. Trimming took off 2 bases at V and 2 bases at J, with 10 bases between the two ends. Germline assignment: CDR1 SNHLY and CDR2 FYNNEI. The CDR3 totals 14 residues. The CDR3 nucleotides read TGTGCCAGCAGTGAATCGGGGAACACCTACGAGCAGTACTTC. This codes for CASSESGNTYEQYF.

This clonotype has just a few counts. V is TRBV7-8 and J is TRBJ1-4; D uncertain. This CDR3 comprises 14 residues. Deletions cut 5 bases from V and 4 bases from J, with 11 bases between. CDR1 and CDR2 from the germline V gene are SGHVS and FQNEAQ. CDR3 loop: CASSPWRLNEKLFF. The CDR3 DNA follows: TGTGCCAGCAGCCCCTGGAGGCTTAATGAAAAACTGTTTTTT. The full variable domain, rest sourced from reference TRBV7-8 and TRBJ1-4, is GAGVSQSPRYKVAKRGQDVALRCDPISGHVSLFWYQQALGQGPEFLTYFQNEAQLDKSGLPSDRFFAERPEGSVSTLKIQRTQQEDSAVYLCASSPWRLNEKLFFGSGTQLSVL.

Ten or more counts support this clonotype. The genes are TRBV12-3 or TRBV12-4 and TRBJ1-5; TRBD1 might be the D (5 bases). With 5 bases removed from V and 0 bases from J, the gap between germline ends came to 8 bases. CDR3 length: 14 amino acids. For the CDR3, the DNA is TGTGCCAGCAGTCAGGGTAATAGCAATCAGCCCCAGCATTTT. Translating it yields CASSQGNSNQPQHF.

This clonotype was seen a handful of times. The gene calls are TRBV20-1 and TRBJ1-5, with D maybe TRBD1 (5 bases). This CDR3 has 16 residues. Per germline, CDR1 DFQATT and CDR2 SNEGSKA (reference sequence). The V end lost 3 bases, the J end lost 4 bases, and 19 bases lay between the germline ends. The CDR3 loop reads CSARDTSLGGNQPQHF. DNA for the CDR3: TGCAGTGCTAGGGACACATCCCTCGGGGGTAATCAGCCCCAGCATTTT.

The table lists this clonotype with many counts. The chain uses TRBV27 and TRBJ2-1; D is unresolved. From germline, CDR1 is MNHEY and CDR2 SMNVEV (reference sequence). The length of the CDR3 is 12 residues. V was pared by 2 bases and J by 6 bases, with 5 bases between. CDR3 nucleotide sequence: TGTGCCAGCAGTTTACAGCGCAATGAGCAGTTCTTC. Protein product: CASSLQRNEQFF.

This clonotype was seen a handful of times. The chain carries TRBV9 and TRBJ2-2, with D perhaps being TRBD1 or TRBD2 (5 bases each). Germline V gene sequence: CDR1 SGDLS, CDR2 YYNGEE. The CDR3 is 13 residues long. Trimming cost V 0 bases and J 7 bases, with 7 bases left between them. The CDR3 loop reads CASSVVGGGELFF. The CDR3 DNA is TGTGCCAGCAGCGTAGTTGGGGGCGGGGAGCTGTTTTTT.

There are many counts of this clonotype. V gene TRBV7-8 combines with J gene TRBJ2-7, with D perhaps TRBD2 (6 bases). The CDR3 has 16 amino acids. V was shortened by 1 base and J by 1 base, with 14 bases between the two germline ends. Germline V CDR1 and CDR2: SGHVS, FQNEAQ. As DNA, the CDR3 is TGTGCCAGCAGCTTAGTTTATAGCGGCGTTTCCTACGAGCAGTACGTC. Translated: CASSLVYSGVSYEQYV.

The chain joins TRBV12-5 to TRBJ1-6; D unresolved. From germline, CDR1 is LGHNT and CDR2 FRNRAP. V lost 2 bases and J lost 8, with 16 bases in between. This CDR3 has 16 residues. CDR3 protein: CASGLPGGKGYSPLHF. The CDR3 nucleotides are TGTGCTAGTGGTTTGCCGGGCGGCAAAGGTTATTCACCCCTCCACTTT.

With respect to this clonotype: A much larger clone lies one base from this, so it may be a read error. V usage is TRBV15 and J usage is TRBJ1-3; D gene uncertain. Germline CDR1 LNHNV, CDR2 YYDKDF (reference sequence). The CDR3 is 15 residues long. The V gene lost 6 bases and the J gene lost 0 bases, with 12 bases spanning the gap. The CDR3 is CATRDGPISGNTIYF. As DNA, the CDR3 is TGTGCCACCAGAGACGGACCGATCTCTGGAAACACCATATATTTT.

This clonotype showed up just a few times. V gene TRBV7-2 combines with J gene TRBJ2-1; D gene unclear. The CDR3 loop spans 15 amino acids. Deletions cut 3 bases from V and 5 bases from J, with 14 bases between. Germline V gene sequence: CDR1 SGHTA, CDR2 FQGNSA. The CDR3: CASSLLGVRNNEQFF. In DNA form, the CDR3 reads TGTGCCAGCAGCTTGTTAGGAGTAAGAAACAATGAGCAGTTCTTC.